This T cell receptor (beta chain) was sequenced during a study of shared clonotypes between healthy human individuals. This clone appeared a single time. The CDR3 is made up of 13 amino acids. Germline-derived CDR1 and CDR2 are SGHTA and FQGNSA. With 4 bases removed from V and 5 bases from J, the gap between germline ends came to 11 bases. Clones were sequenced by immunoSEQ multiplex PCR, and TCRdb holds only the in-frame ones, with some missing. Here the sample spans around 2,000,000 clones, 90% to 95% being singletons. The genes are TRBV7-2 and TRBJ2-5; possibly TRBD2 for D (5 bases). This receptor was identified in a man between 18 and 29 years old in good health. Input material: naive CD4+ T cells sorted from blood. As to subset: CD45RA+ positively selected. The CDR3 protein is CASSSERAETQYF. CDR3 sequence (DNA): TGTGCCAGCAGCTCCGAGAGGGCGGAGACCCAGTACTTC.